A single sample is the source of the 18 T cell receptor beta chains below, sequenced in a study of regulatory T cells in long-lasting Graves disease. Relying on iRepertoire HTBI primers and Arm-PCR of CDR3 regions, the team built TCR beta libraries. Each CDR3 protein is one row after TCRdb ran MiXCR on the multiplex PCR reads. The data contain 450,000 to 650,000 distinct CDR3 sequences, 16% of them seen just once; the ten biggest clones take up 25%. Time point here: newly diagnosed GD, antithyroid drugs for less than 3 months. There was RNA extracted from PBMCs, and the TCR library was made from it. These sequences were also reported in another study, on T cells in Graves' hyperthyroidism and ophthalmopathy.

The sequencing here drew on peripheral blood mononuclear cells (PBMCs), taken at new diagnosis, from a patient treated with antithyroid drugs. The receptors shown here come from a middle-aged woman with Graves disease.

At least ten counts were recorded for this clonotype. This sequence joins TRBV20-1 and TRBJ2-7; tentatively, D is TRBD1 (7 bases). Germline CDR1 reads DFQATT; CDR2 reads SNEGSKA (reference sequence). Trimming pared 5 bases from V and 5 bases from J, leaving 16 bases between. The CDR3 spans 13 residues. CDR3 DNA sequence: TGCAGTGCTTTACGACAGGGAGGCAACGAGCAGTACTTC. Amino acids: CSALRQGGNEQYF.

The chain carries TRBV9 and TRBJ2-5, with 10 bases fitting TRBD1. With 0 bases clipped from V and 3 bases from J, the junction kept 2 bases outside the gene matches. CDR3 size: 15 residues. The germline gives CDR1 SGDLS, CDR2 YYNGEE. CDR3 sequence (DNA): TGTGCCAGCAGCGTAGACGGGACAGGGGAAGAGACCCAGTACTTC. Translating it yields CASSVDGTGEETQYF.

The sample holds a few counts of this clonotype. J is TRBJ1-6 and V is TRBV28; 10 bases fit TRBD1. This CDR3 spans 16 amino acids. V lost 5 bases and J lost 7; bases outside the gene matches: 8. The V gene's germline CDR1 is MDHEN and CDR2 SYDVKM. The CDR3 reads CASSDRDRGYNSPLHF. In DNA form, the CDR3 reads TGTGCCAGCAGTGACCGGGACAGGGGTTACAATTCACCCCTCCACTTT.

This clonotype was recorded a few times. The chain carries TRBV6-5 and TRBJ1-6; D perhaps matches TRBD1 (6 bases). This CDR3 region has 16 residues. Between the trimmed V and J ends, which lost 0 bases and 8 bases, there was a span of 14 bases. CDR1 and CDR2 (germline): MNHEY, SVGAGI. The chain's CDR3 is CASSYSGPGAYSPLHF. Written as DNA, the CDR3 is TGTGCCAGCAGTTACTCGGGTCCAGGGGCCTATTCACCCCTCCACTTT.

In regard to this clonotype: A much larger clone is a single base away; this may be a read error. The V call is TRBV28, the J call TRBJ2-5; the D gene is possibly TRBD2 (7 bases). Germline CDR1 reads MDHEN; CDR2 reads SYDVKM. The CDR3 loop spans 14 amino acids. V lost 5 bases to trimming and J lost 2 bases, with 12 bases between them. The CDR3 here is CASSAGAGQETQYF. The CDR3 DNA is TGTGCCAGCAGTGCGGGGGCAGGGCAAGAGACCCAGTACTTC.

Ten or more counts support this clonotype. The rearrangement links TRBV6-1 to TRBJ2-7; D gene uncertain. This CDR3 region has 14 residues. Deletions cut 6 bases from V and 0 bases from J, with 12 bases between. Germline-derived CDR1 and CDR2 are MNHNS and SASEGT. DNA for the CDR3: TGTGCCAGCAGATCAGTCATCCGCTCCTACGAGCAGTACTTC. Its translation is CASRSVIRSYEQYF.

At least ten counts were recorded for this clonotype. The genes are TRBV12-3 or TRBV12-4 and TRBJ2-1, with 12 bases fitting TRBD2. This CDR3 is 16 amino acids long. The V and J ends lost 6 bases and 4 bases, in that order; junction bases with no gene match: 7. CDR3 in amino acids: CASSRSGTSGYNEQFF. The CDR3, as DNA: TGTGCCAGCAGCCGCTCAGGGACTAGCGGGTACAATGAGCAGTTCTTC.

This clonotype was counted many times. The rearrangement uses TRBV2 and TRBJ2-1; D assignment may be TRBD1 or TRBD2 (5 bases each). Germline V CDR1 and CDR2: SNHLY, FYNNEI. The V end lost 8 bases, the J end lost 4 bases, and 15 bases lay between the germline ends. The CDR3 runs 14 residues. The CDR3 DNA reads TGTGCCAGCCTCCCGATGGGACCGTACAATGAGCAGTTCTTC. Its translation is CASLPMGPYNEQFF.

On this clonotype: Since a much larger clone is just one base distant, this may be a read error. J is TRBJ2-2 and V is TRBV12-3 or TRBV12-4; TRBD1 aligns across 7 bases. J gave up 6 bases and V 5 bases, and 3 bases lay outside the gene matches. This CDR3 has 13 residues. The CDR3 DNA reads as TGTGCCAGCAGTAACCAGGGGGCCGGGGAGCTGTTTTTT. Encoded protein: CASSNQGAGELFF.

This clonotype turned up a few times. The J gene is TRBJ1-1, the V gene TRBV7-9; D gene unclear. Per germline, CDR1 SEHNR and CDR2 FQNEAQ (reference sequence). The V gene lost 6 bases and the J gene lost 1 base, with 12 bases spanning the gap. The CDR3 runs 14 residues. In nucleotides, the CDR3 is TGTGCCAGCAGTGCCCGTCCGTCGAACACTGAAGCTTTCTTT. This codes for CASSARPSNTEAFF. Full variable domain (missing parts from reference TRBV7-9 and TRBJ1-1): DTGVSQNPRHKITKRGQNVTFRCDPISEHNRLYWYRQTLGQGPEFLTYFQNEAQLEKSRLLSDRFSAERPKGSFSTLEIQRTEQGDSAMYLCASSARPSNTEAFFGQGTRLTVV.

This clonotype was seen repeatedly, ten times or more. The chain is built from TRBV28 and TRBJ1-1; D unresolved. The CDR3 runs to 14 residues. The ends were cut back, 3 bases at V and 5 bases at J, with 13 bases in the middle. The germline V gene encodes CDR1 MDHEN and CDR2 SYDVKM. The CDR3 DNA reads as TGTGCCAGCAGTTTCTTATCCGGGTATACTGAAGCTTTCTTT. This encodes CASSFLSGYTEAFF.

This clonotype was recorded many times. V usage is TRBV6-1 and J usage is TRBJ1-2; TRBD1 aligns across 7 bases. There are 13 residues in the CDR3. Germline CDR1 reads MNHNS; CDR2 reads SASEGT. J was trimmed by 7 bases and V by 6 bases; bases with no gene match: 8. CDR3 loop: CASSSGTVTGYTF. CDR3 coding DNA: TGTGCCAGCAGCTCCGGGACAGTGACTGGCTACACCTTC.

The sample holds many counts of this clonotype. The V gene is TRBV20-1, the J gene TRBJ1-1; D is unclear. V shed 6 bases and J shed 3 bases, with 8 bases lying between them. The CDR3 totals 11 residues. Germline CDR1 and CDR2: DFQATT and SNEGSKA (reference sequence). CDR3 DNA sequence: TGCAGTGCGGACTCTTACACTGAAGCTTTCTTT. Translated: CSADSYTEAFF.

Note on this clonotype: This sequence may be a read error, since a much larger clone differs from it by one base. The chain uses TRBV3-1 and TRBJ2-1; D perhaps matches TRBD1 (6 bases). This CDR3 has 14 residues. With 0 bases removed from V and 8 bases from J, the gap between germline ends came to 11 bases. The germline gives CDR1 LGHDT, CDR2 YNNKEL (reference sequence). This chain's CDR3 is CASSQEDRYDEQFF. In DNA, the CDR3 is TGTGCCAGCAGCCAAGAGGACAGATACGATGAGCAGTTCTTC.

This clonotype has just a few counts. The chain recombines TRBV5-1 with TRBJ2-3, with TRBD1 identical over 9 bases. V shed 5 bases, J shed 2 bases, and the junction held 3 bases outside the gene matches. The CDR3 has 14 residues. The V gene's germline CDR1 is SGHRS and CDR2 YFSETQ. CDR3 coding DNA: TGCGCCAGCAGAAGGGACAGGGACACAGATACGCAGTATTTT. As protein: CASRRDRDTDTQYF. Variable domain in full (rest from reference TRBV5-1 and TRBJ2-3): KAGVTQTPRYLIKTRGQQVTLSCSPISGHRSVSWYQQTPGQGLQFLFEYFSETQRNKGNFPGRFSGRQFSNSRSEMNVSTLELGDSALYLCASRRDRDTDTQYFGPGTRLTVL.

CDR3 protein: CASSGYRGDQPQHF. The CDR3 nucleotides read TGTGCCAGCAGTGGTTACAGGGGCGATCAGCCCCAGCATTTT. This chain uses TRBV6-2 or TRBV6-3 with TRBJ1-5, with 7 bases fitting TRBD1. With V trimmed by 5 bases and J by 5 bases, 6 bases remained unmatched. The germline gives CDR1 MNHEY, CDR2 SVGEGT. This CDR3 is 14 amino acids long.

There are many counts of this clonotype. The chain joins TRBV12-3 or TRBV12-4 to TRBJ1-1; no clear D gene. V was clipped by 6 bases and J by 4 bases, with 15 bases between them. The CDR3 contains 14 residues. CDR3 region: CASSRRLGSTEAFF. The CDR3 region has the DNA TGTGCCAGCAGCCGCAGGCTTGGGAGCACTGAAGCTTTCTTT.

This clonotype has only a few counts. This sequence joins TRBV28 and TRBJ2-2; TRBD1 matches 8 bases. Germline V gene sequence: CDR1 MDHEN, CDR2 SYDVKM. V dropped 6 bases and J dropped 2; count of bases not matched to a gene: 8. The CDR3 covers 16 residues. CDR3 sequence reads: CASRIQGVVNTGELFF. The DNA for the CDR3 is TGTGCCAGCAGAATACAGGGGGTGGTAAACACCGGGGAGCTGTTTTTT.